These T cell receptor beta chains were read from a single sample in a study of CD8+ T cells in alopecia areata. The repertoire was sequenced with immunoSEQ multiplex PCR; TCRdb's copy has only in-frame clones and lacks some. There are some 150,000 clones in the sample; roughly 60% occur only once, and 36% lies in the top ten. Sequenced: CD8+ T cells sorted from blood. Receptors originate from a human donor in good health. The CDR3 runs from the conserved cysteine through the conserved F or W. D genes are given only for firm matches. Not every row has a clone size; where given, it reads once, few, many or a size class.

NA | 19 | TRBJ2-1 | TRBV5-6 | TRBD2 | TGTGCCAGCAGCTCGAGGACTAGCGGGAGTGTCCTTAGATACAATGAGCAGTTCTTC | CASSSRTSGSVLRYNEQFF
NA | 12 | TRBJ2-2 | TRBV9 | NA | TGTGCCAGCAGCGTAGGGTCCGGGGAGCTGTTTTTT | CASSVGSGELFF
NA | 13 | TRBJ1-1 | TRBV6-5 | NA | TGTGCCAGCAGTCCAACACTGAACACTGAAGCTTTCTTT | CASSPTLNTEAFF
NA | 14 | TRBJ1-1 | TRBV5-1 | NA | TGCGCCAGCAGCTCCACAGGGTTGGGGACTGAAGCTTTCTTT | CASSSTGLGTEAFF
once | 15 | TRBJ2-3 | TRBV13 | TRBD2 | TGTGCCAGCAGCGCTACTAGCGGGAGCACAGATACGCAGTATTTT | CASSATSGSTDTQYF
few | 15 | TRBJ2-5 | TRBV7-8 | NA | TGTGCCAGCAGCTTAGCTGCAATATACCAAGAGACCCAGTACTTC | CASSLAAIYQETQYF
NA | 13 | TRBJ2-3 | TRBV5-6 | NA | TGTGCCAGCAGCTTGCGAGGCACAGATACGCAGTATTTT | CASSLRGTDTQYF
NA | 12 | TRBJ2-1 | TRBV4-1 | NA | TGCGCCAGCAGCCAGGACAGCTATGAGCAGTTCTTC | CASSQDSYEQFF
NA | 14 | TRBJ1-1 | TRBV27 | NA | TGTGCCAGCAGTTTATCGCAGGGGAGAACTGAAGCTTTCTTT | CASSLSQGRTEAFF
once | 15 | TRBJ2-2 | TRBV6-5 | NA | TGTGCCAGCAGTTACTCGGACAGTGGGACCGGGGAGCTGTTTTTT | CASSYSDSGTGELFF
few | 14 | TRBJ2-3 | TRBV7-9 | NA | TGTGCCAGCAGCCCCCGACTAGGCCCAGATACGCAGTATTTT | CASSPRLGPDTQYF
NA | 13 | TRBJ2-7 | TRBV11-2 | NA | TGTGCCAGCACCTCTCCGCCGGCCTACGAGCAGTACTTC | CASTSPPAYEQYF
NA | 14 | TRBJ1-2 | TRBV11-2 | NA | TGTGCCAGCAGCGCCTCTACCGTCCAGGTCTATATCACCTTC | CASSASTVQVYITF
few | 16 | TRBJ1-5 | TRBV6-5 | NA | TGTGCCAGCAGTTACTCGGGGACACATAGCAATCAGCCCCAGCATTTT | CASSYSGTHSNQPQHF
NA | 16 | TRBJ2-7 | TRBV5-6 | TRBD2 | TGTGCCAGCAGCTTGAGACTAGCGGGACCTCTGGACGAGCAGTACTTC | CASSLRLAGPLDEQYF
NA | 14 | TRBJ2-3 | TRBV4-1 | NA | TGCGCCAGCAGCCATCTCGGACAGACAGATACGCAGTATTTT | CASSHLGQTDTQYF
NA | 15 | TRBJ1-1 | TRBV7-9 | NA | TGTGCCAGCAGCCGCCAGGGACACCCGAACACTGAAGCTTTCTTT | CASSRQGHPNTEAFF
NA | 15 | TRBJ2-2 | TRBV6-5 | TRBD2 | TGTGCCAGTACAGGCCGCGGGAGGGCAAACGGGGAGCTGTTTTTT | CASTGRGRANGELFF
NA | 15 | TRBJ1-3 | TRBV2 | TRBD1 | TGTGCCACCGGGACAGAAGAGTTCTCTGGAAACACCATATATTTT | CATGTEEFSGNTIYF
NA | 12 | TRBJ1-2 | TRBV29-1 | TRBD1 | TGCAGCGTTGAATTAGGGGGCGCGGCGAACACCTTC | CSVELGGAANTF
once | 13 | TRBJ2-3 | TRBV28 | NA | TGTGCCAGCAGTTCCATAGTTTCAGATACGCAGTATTTT | CASSSIVSDTQYF
NA | 15 | TRBJ2-2 | TRBV13 | NA | TGTGCCAGCAGCTCCAGACGGGGAAACACCGGGGAGCTGTTTTTT | CASSSRRGNTGELFF
NA | 13 | TRBJ1-1 | TRBV9 | NA | TGTGCCAGCAGCGTAATCGAGGGGCCTGAAGCTTTCTTT | CASSVIEGPEAFF
few | 13 | TRBJ2-7 | TRBV4-1 | NA | TGCGCCAGCAGCCAAAGGGCCCCCTTGGAGCAGTACTTC | CASSQRAPLEQYF
NA | 16 | TRBJ1-1 | TRBV28 | TRBD1 | TGTGCCAGCAGTCTCCGATTGACAGGGCTGAACACTGAAGCTTTCTTT | CASSLRLTGLNTEAFF
few | 16 | TRBJ2-2 | TRBV29-1 | NA | TGCAGCGTTGAAGTAAGGACAGAAGCGAACACCGGGGAGCTGTTTTTT | CSVEVRTEANTGELFF
NA | 16 | TRBJ2-1 | TRBV9 | TRBD2 | TGTGCCAGCAGCGTAGAAGGACTAGCGATCTACAATGAGCAGTTCTTC | CASSVEGLAIYNEQFF
NA | 18 | TRBJ1-5 | TRBV19 | NA | TGTGCCAGTAGCCCCGGCCTCTTTGCTGCATTTTCTCTATCGGCCCAGCATTTT | CASSPGLFAAFSLSAQHF
NA | 18 | TRBJ2-1 | TRBV27 | TRBD2 | TGTGCCAGCAGTTTAAAGAATCCCGGGACTAGCGGGAAGAATGAGCAGTTCTTC | CASSLKNPGTSGKNEQFF
NA | 13 | TRBJ2-7 | TRBV30 | NA | TGTGCCTGGAGTGGAAAGTTCTCCTACGAGCAGTACTTC | CAWSGKFSYEQYF
NA | 14 | TRBJ2-7 | TRBV19 | TRBD2 | TGTGCCAGTAGTCGGTCTAGCGGGAGTTGGGAGCAGTACTTC | CASSRSSGSWEQYF
NA | 14 | TRBJ2-4 | TRBV7-9 | TRBD1 | TGTGCCAGCAGTACCTCAAACAGGGGTGGGATTCAGTACTTC | CASSTSNRGGIQYF
NA | 14 | TRBJ1-1 | TRBV6-1 | NA | TGTGCCAGCAGTGAACAGGAGATGAACACTGAAGCTTTCTTT | CASSEQEMNTEAFF
once | 19 | TRBJ2-1 | TRBV2 | TRBD2 | TGTGCCAGCCTAAGGAGGGGACTAGCGGGAGAGCGGTCCTACAATGAGCAGTTCTTC | CASLRRGLAGERSYNEQFF
few | 17 | TRBJ1-5 | TRBV28 | NA | TGTGCCAGCAGTTTGACCCTAGACAGTTATAGCAATCAGCCCCAGCATTTT | CASSLTLDSYSNQPQHF
NA | 14 | TRBJ2-5 | TRBV5-1 | NA | TGCGCCAGCAGCTTGGGTTCAGGGATCAAGACCCAGTACTTC | CASSLGSGIKTQYF
NA | 16 | TRBJ2-1 | TRBV5-4 | TRBD2 | TGTGCCAGCAGCCCTGGTAGCGGGAGTATTTACAATGAGCAGTTCTTC | CASSPGSGSIYNEQFF
NA | 14 | TRBJ2-2 | TRBV5-6 | NA | TGTGCCAGCAGAGAAAGAGGGGATACCGGGGAGCTGTTTTTT | CASRERGDTGELFF
NA | 16 | TRBJ2-1 | TRBV5-1 | NA | TGCGCCAGCAGCTTGGATTATGGAGGGCGCCCCAATGAGCAGTTCTTC | CASSLDYGGRPNEQFF
NA | 12 | TRBJ1-1 | TRBV30 | TRBD1 | TGTGCCTGGAACAGGGGGAACACTGAAGCTTTCTTT | CAWNRGNTEAFF
NA | 16 | TRBJ2-5 | TRBV28 | NA | TGTGCCAGCAGTTTAAGAAGGGTCCCATCCCAGAAGACCCAGTACTTC | CASSLRRVPSQKTQYF
NA | 20 | TRBJ2-1 | TRBV19 | TRBD2 | TGTGCCAGTAGTATTAGAGAGACTAGCGAAAAATATTTCTCCTTCAATGAGCAGTTCTTC | CASSIRETSEKYFSFNEQFF
NA | 13 | TRBJ1-1 | TRBV29-1 | NA | TGCAGCGTTGAATTGTCCGTCGCCGCTGAAGCTTTCTTT | CSVELSVAAEAFF
NA | 8 | TRBJ2-1 | TRBV2 | NA | TGTGCCAGCAATGGGGGGTTCTTC | CASNGGFF
NA | 14 | TRBJ2-7 | TRBV19 | NA | TGTGCCAGCGGCCCCAGGGGACTGGTCTACGAGCAGTACTTC | CASGPRGLVYEQYF
once | 12 | TRBJ2-2 | TRBV6-5 | NA | TGTGCCAGCAGTTATGGGGTCGGGGAGCTGTTTTTT | CASSYGVGELFF
NA | 16 | TRBJ1-2 | TRBV9 | NA | TGTGCCAGCAGCGTAGAGGGGGACGGAGCTAACTATGGCTACACCTTC | CASSVEGDGANYGYTF
NA | 14 | TRBJ2-5 | TRBV2 | NA | TGTGCCAGCAGCCCTTTCGTAGGGCAAGAGACCCAGTACTTC | CASSPFVGQETQYF
NA | 15 | TRBJ2-1 | TRBV13 | NA | TGTGCCAGCAGCTCAAGGCCCGGGGCCTACAATGAGCAGTTCTTC | CASSSRPGAYNEQFF
NA | 16 | TRBJ2-7 | TRBV28 | TRBD2 | TGTGCCAGCAGTTTCCCAAGGACTAGCGGGACCTACGAGCAGTACTTC | CASSFPRTSGTYEQYF